This TCR beta chain was captured in a study of T cells expressing NK-cell markers (dated by TCRdb to between 2020 and 2021). Background for the entire study: In sorted CD3+CD56+NKG2C+, CD3+CD56+NKG2C- and CD3+CD56-NKG2C+ T-cell subsets from about 8 donors, TCR beta-chain repertoires were profiled. Seven of the eight sequenced donors were HCMV-seropositive and one was HCMV-seronegative. The libraries were sequenced on Illumina HiSeq 2000/2500, MiSeq or NextSeq, producing 2 x 150 bp reads. Randomly selected healthy volunteers, three men and five women, were used as the eight sequenced donors. The study at large found these results: Those dominant clonotypes were again the most abundant among CD3+CD56-NKG2C+ cells in a few donors, at about 25-60.1%. Whether the expanded NKG2C-expressing T cell clones were specific for HCMV antigens was left unclear. In several donors, the dominant CD3+CD56+NKG2C+ clonotypes ranked among the top 10 CD8+ clonotypes, making up roughly 1.0-8% of CD8+ T cells.

The listed sequencing device is Illumina HiSeq 2000. TCR beta cDNA libraries were prepared using 5'RACE template switching, which introduced a universal primer site and unique molecular identifiers. Priming for cDNA synthesis came from the TCR beta constant segment, and two successive PCR amplification steps followed. The study's processing was this. MIGEC was used to demultiplex reads and group reads by UMI, and MiTCR was used to assemble and quantify clonotypes. To exclude erroneous sequences, any TCR cDNA sequence not supported by at least two reads was discarded. The tcR package was used for downstream repertoire analysis, and clonotypes were matched between fractions using CDR3 nucleotide sequence together with V segment. VDJmatch was used to annotate antigen specificity against VDJdb, with one amino acid substitution in CDR3 allowed. With the reads reprocessed by TCRdb, a single entry stands for each CDR3 protein sequence and no DNA is reported. The V and J calls here are based on TCRdb, not the publication. In this sample's table one finds hundreds of thousands of distinct CDR3 sequences. The ten biggest clones cover about 5.2% of the sample.

In the germline V gene, CDR1 corresponds to SGHVS and CDR2 to FNYEAQ. Measured from the cysteine to the phenylalanine, the CDR3 is 16 residues long. Only the protein sequence is given. Comment on this clonotype: The antigen this receptor binds is unknown.

HCMV-specific IgG was detected in serum with a commercial ELISA kit to determine HCMV serostatus. Ficoll density gradient centrifugation was used to isolate peripheral blood mononuclear cells from blood. The source is a man between 18 and 69 years old in good health. The chain employs TRBV7-6 and TRBJ1-4; there is no DNA to check the TCRdb D call of TRBD1. The sequenced material came from blood T cells: a sorted CD56 or NKG2C T cell subset, CD4+ or CD8+ T cells, or bulk PBMC T cells (not recorded which). The CDR3 reads CASSLAGQATNEKLFF.